The T cell receptor beta chain described here comes from a study of shared clonotypes between healthy human individuals. Findings and limits, study-wide: The sharing of about 5% of naive CD4 clonotypes was seen across a handful of donors. As a rule, naive subsets had a larger estimated richness than memory subsets.

The data were produced by immunoSEQ multiplex PCR, yet TCRdb's version contains in-frame clones alone and is incomplete. Among hundreds of thousands of clones listed, about 91% were seen once. Naive-designated CD8 cells lacked CD45RO, were positively enriched for CCR7, and omitted terminally differentiated effector memory CD45RA+ cells. Donors were healthy HIV-negative adults without recently reported acute infections or vaccinations. Worth noting for this clone: The antigen is undetermined.

This clonotype originated in a man younger than 45 in good health. Material: naive CD8+ T cells sorted from blood.

The CDR3 is CASSFRETQYF. The CDR3 nucleotides read TGTGCCAGCAGCTTCCGAGAGACCCAGTACTTC. The chain uses TRBV5-6 and TRBJ2-5; no definite D call. The ends were cut back, 2 bases at V and 4 bases at J, with 3 bases in the middle. There are 11 residues in the CDR3. Germline CDR1 and CDR2: SGHDT and YYEEEE.